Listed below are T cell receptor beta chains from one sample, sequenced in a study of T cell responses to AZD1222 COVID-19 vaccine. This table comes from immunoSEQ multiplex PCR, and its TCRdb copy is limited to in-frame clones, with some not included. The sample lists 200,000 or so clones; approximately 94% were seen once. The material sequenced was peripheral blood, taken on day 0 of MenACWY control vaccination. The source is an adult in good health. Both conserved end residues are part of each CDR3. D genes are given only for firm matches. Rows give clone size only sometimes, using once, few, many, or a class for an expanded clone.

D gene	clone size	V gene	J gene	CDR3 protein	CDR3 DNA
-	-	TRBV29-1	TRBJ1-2	CSVEGQGWNYGYTF	TGCAGCGTTGAAGGCCAGGGGTGGAACTATGGCTACACCTTC
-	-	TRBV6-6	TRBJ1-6	CASSSDSSYNSPLHF	TGTGCCAGCAGTTCGGACAGCTCCTATAATTCACCCCTCCACTTT
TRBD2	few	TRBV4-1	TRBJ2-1	CASSQDETSDNEQFF	TGCGCCAGCAGCCAAGACGAGACTAGCGACAATGAGCAGTTCTTC
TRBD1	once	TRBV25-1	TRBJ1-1	CASSDRQGASGLTEAFF	TGTGCCAGCAGTGACAGACAGGGGGCGTCGGGTTTGACTGAAGCTTTCTTT
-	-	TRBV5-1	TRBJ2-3	CASSLGPRGRSTDTQYF	TGCGCCAGCAGCTTGGGCCCGCGGGGGCGCAGCACAGATACGCAGTATTTT
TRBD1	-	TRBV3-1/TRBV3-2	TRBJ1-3	CASSHKSGGDTIYF	TGTGCCAGCAGCCACAAATCAGGGGGGGACACCATATATTTT
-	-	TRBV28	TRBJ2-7	CASSLTNGLGEQYF	TGTGCCAGCAGCCTAACGAACGGACTGGGGGAGCAGTACTTC
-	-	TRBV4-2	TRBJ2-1	CASSQDSVSSYNEQFF	TGTGCCAGCAGCCAGGACAGTGTGAGCTCCTACAATGAGCAGTTCTTC
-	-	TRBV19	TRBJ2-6	CASSTFQGSGANVLTF	TGTGCCAGTAGTACTTTTCAGGGCTCTGGGGCCAACGTCCTGACTTTC
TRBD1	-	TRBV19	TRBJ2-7	CASSGGTGFLGEQYF	TGTGCCAGTAGTGGGGGGACAGGGTTTCTCGGCGAGCAGTACTTC
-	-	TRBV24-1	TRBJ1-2	CATSGSGVDYGYTF	TGTGCCACCAGTGGGTCAGGGGTGGACTATGGCTACACCTTC
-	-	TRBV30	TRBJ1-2	CAWSEGHPRGYTF	TGTGCCTGGAGTGAGGGCCACCCCAGGGGCTACACCTTC
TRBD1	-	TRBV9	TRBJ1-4	CASSAHPGQNEKLFF	TGTGCCAGCAGCGCCCACCCGGGACAGAATGAAAAACTGTTTTTT
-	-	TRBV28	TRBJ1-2	CAILEGGGYTF	TGTGCCATACTCGAAGGGGGTGGCTACACCTTC
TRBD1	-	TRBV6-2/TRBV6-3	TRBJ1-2	CASSSGTVYGYTF	TGTGCCAGCAGTTCCGGGACAGTCTATGGCTACACCTTC
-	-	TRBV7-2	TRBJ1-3	CASSLRSPGAYGNTIYF	TGTGCCAGCAGCTTACGAAGCCCGGGGGCGTATGGAAACACCATATATTTT
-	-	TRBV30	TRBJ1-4	CAWSVGGINEKLFF	TGTGCCTGGAGTGTTGGGGGAATTAATGAAAAACTGTTTTTT
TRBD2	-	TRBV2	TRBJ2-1	CASSFGLEGYYNEQFF	TGTGCCAGCAGTTTTGGACTAGAGGGCTACTACAATGAGCAGTTCTTC
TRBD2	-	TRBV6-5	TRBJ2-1	CASSRRGAIYNEQFF	TGTGCCAGCAGTAGGCGGGGGGCCATCTACAATGAGCAGTTCTTC
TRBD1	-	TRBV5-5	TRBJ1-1	CASSWGQGGRTEAFF	TGTGCCAGCAGCTGGGGACAGGGGGGGCGCACTGAAGCTTTCTTT
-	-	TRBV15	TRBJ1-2	CATSRGRGAKGYTF	TGTGCCACCAGCAGAGGGCGGGGGGCCAAGGGCTACACCTTC
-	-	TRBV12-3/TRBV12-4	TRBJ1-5	CASSFPGPQHF	TGTGCCAGCAGTTTTCCTGGGCCCCAGCATTTT
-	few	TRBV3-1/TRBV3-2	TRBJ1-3	CASSGNTIYF	TGTGCCAGCTCTGGAAACACCATATATTTT
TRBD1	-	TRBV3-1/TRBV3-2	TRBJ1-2	CASSQPLGQGNNYGYTF	TGTGCCAGCAGCCAACCCCTCGGACAGGGGAATAACTATGGCTACACCTTC
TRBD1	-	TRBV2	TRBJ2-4	CASSELGQGAAKNIQYF	TGTGCCAGCAGTGAGTTGGGGCAGGGGGCCGCCAAAAACATTCAGTACTTC
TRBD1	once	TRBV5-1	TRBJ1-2	CASSLLGQGYGYTF	TGCGCCAGCAGCTTGCTCGGACAGGGCTATGGCTACACCTTC